The subject of this entry is one TCR beta chain. The authors' processing: Reference gene primer amplification gave nucleated cell count estimates. Some clones are missing from TCRdb's copy, which holds only in-frame ones; the method was immunoSEQ multiplex PCR. Clone size and V and J calls were adopted from that table, with D and trimming inferred from the DNA. The table shows about 100,000 clones, with around 82% occurring only once. V was pared by 5 bases and J by 6 bases, with 17 bases between. The CDR3 covers 15 residues. Germline CDR1 and CDR2: SEHNR and FQNEAQ (reference sequence). The sample is drawn from a study of blood T cell repertoires in COVID-19. Study-wide background: From the United States, Italy and Spain came samples of acute and convalescent COVID-19. Sample material is recorded as cDNA or gDNA derived from T cells, B-cell-depleted T cells, or PBMCs.

The specimen was peripheral blood. The gene calls are TRBV7-9 and TRBJ2-1; D possibly corresponds to TRBD2 (5 bases). The source of this sequence is a man aged 45-65 years who had recovered from COVID-19. CDR3 sequence (DNA): TGTGCCAGCAGCCTATCCCTGGGAGTAGCCAATGAGCAGTTCTTC. Its translation is CASSLSLGVANEQFF. Variable domain in full (rest from reference TRBV7-9 and TRBJ2-1): DTGVSQNPRHKITKRGQNVTFRCDPISEHNRLYWYRQTLGQGPEFLTYFQNEAQLEKSRLLSDRFSAERPKGSFSTLEIQRTEQGDSAMYLCASSLSLGVANEQFFGPGTRLTVL.